The subject of this entry is one T cell receptor beta chain. The sample belongs to a study of cytomegalovirus exposure and HLA in healthy donors. Losses at the gene ends were 4 bases for V and 2 bases for J; bases not matched to a gene: 12. The CDR3 sequence is 16 residues long. Germline V gene data show CDR1 as SGHRS and CDR2 as YFSETQ. With 60 Vbeta and 13 Jbeta primers, the PCR was carried out. Measured with immunoSEQ multiplex PCR; TCRdb has only the in-frame clones, and not every one. This table has fewer than 120,000 clones, 65% to 80% appearing once. This sequence originates from a man aged 30-40 years in good health and CMV-seropositive. This rearrangement joins TRBV5-1 to TRBJ2-7; 7 positions agree with TRBD1. The sample consisted of PBMCs. This CDR3 reads CASSVDRDSVTYEQYF. The CDR3 DNA reads as TGCGCCAGCAGCGTAGACCGGGACAGTGTCACCTACGAGCAGTACTTC.